What follows are 4 T cell receptor beta chains derived from one specimen sequenced in a study of T cells in Graves' hyperthyroidism and ophthalmopathy. There were TCR beta CDR3 regions amplified from RNA transcripts. With the HTBI primer set, the TCR CDR3 went through a first round of RT-PCR. TCRdb reanalysed the multiplex PCR reads using MiXCR and keeps one entry per CDR3 protein. The table records 500,000 to 650,000 distinct CDR3 sequences, about 14% of them present only once. The sequenced sample was blood. The receptors shown here come from a woman between 45 and 65 years old with Graves' ophthalmopathy.

The sample holds many counts of this clonotype. V usage is TRBV6-1 and J usage is TRBJ2-5; TRBD2 matches at 8 bases. The ends lost 5 bases at V and 11 bases at J; junction bases unmatched: 13. Germline V CDR1 and CDR2: MNHNS, SASEGT. The CDR3 has 14 residues. CDR3 sequence: CASSYGLAESQQYF. CDR3 in DNA: TGTGCCAGCAGTTACGGACTAGCCGAAAGCCAACAGTACTTC.

Many counts were recorded for this clonotype. V usage is TRBV30 and J usage is TRBJ2-3, with TRBD2 matching 8 bases. V shed 3 bases, J shed 1 base, and the junction held 0 bases outside the gene matches. Germline CDR1 GTSNPN, CDR2 SVGIG (reference sequence). The CDR3 covers 13 residues. This CDR3 reads CAWRTSGTDTQYF. CDR3 DNA sequence: TGTGCCTGGAGGACTAGCGGCACAGATACGCAGTATTTT.

This clonotype was detected many times. This sequence joins TRBV6-6 and TRBJ2-1, with D possibly TRBD2 on 6 matching bases. Between the trimmed V and J ends, which lost 0 bases and 12 bases, there was a span of 12 bases. This CDR3 spans 13 amino acids. Per germline, CDR1 MNHNY and CDR2 SVGAGI (reference sequence). The CDR3 here is CASSYSALGGQFF. CDR3 coding DNA: TGTGCCAGCAGTTACTCGGCCCTCGGGGGGCAGTTCTTC.

This clonotype was observed many times. This rearrangement joins TRBV28 to TRBJ1-2; maybe TRBD1 (6 bases). The CDR3 has 14 amino acids. V was cut by 3 bases and J by 3 bases, with 11 bases left in between. Germline V CDR1 and CDR2: MDHEN, SYDVKM. The CDR3 here is CASSFGQNHYGYTF. CDR3 coding DNA: TGTGCCAGCAGTTTTGGACAGAACCACTATGGCTACACCTTC.